These T cell receptor beta chains were read from a single sample in a study of cytomegalovirus exposure and HLA in healthy donors. Some clones are missing from TCRdb's copy, which holds only in-frame ones; the method was immunoSEQ multiplex PCR. The data contain about 200,000 clones, about four fifths of them seen just once; the ten biggest clones take up about 0.094%. Material: PBMCs. The receptors stem from a boy younger than 10 in good health and CMV-seronegative. CDR3s include the opening cysteine and the closing phenylalanine or tryptophan. A D gene is named only where the DNA matches it firmly. Size is omitted from some rows. Given values are once, few, many or a class for expanded clones.

>TRBJ2-7|TRBD1|.|TRBV7-9
TGTGCCAGCAGCTGGGACAGTTACTACGAGCAGTACTTC
CASSWDSYYEQYF
>TRBJ2-7|TRBD2|.|TRBV7-2
TGTGCCAGCAGCTTAGTGCGCGGGGGGGCCTCCTACGAGCAGTACTTC
CASSLVRGGASYEQYF
>TRBJ2-7|TRBD2|.|TRBV19
TGTGCCAGTAGAGAGTCCGGGACTAACGAGCAGTACTTC
CASRESGTNEQYF
>TRBJ2-5|TRBD2|.|TRBV4-2
TGTGCCAGCAGCCAGGGACTAGTAGAGACCCAGTACTTC
CASSQGLVETQYF
>TRBJ2-7|TRBD2|.|TRBV2
TGTGCCAGCAATTCTGCGACTAGCTCGCAAGAGCAGTACTTC
CASNSATSSQEQYF
>TRBJ1-6|.|.|TRBV13
TGTGCCAGCAGCTTTTCGGCGGGGAGACGGCACAATTCACCCCTCCACTTT
CASSFSAGRRHNSPLHF
>TRBJ2-2|TRBD2|.|TRBV9
TGTGCCAGCAGCGTATTTTCGGCAGGGAGGGCCGGGGAGCTGTTTTTT
CASSVFSAGRAGELFF
>TRBJ2-1|.|.|TRBV5-8
TGTGCCAGCAGCCTTACAGGGATCAATGAGCAGTTCTTC
CASSLTGINEQFF
>TRBJ1-1|TRBD1|.|TRBV7-9
TGTGCCAGCGGACCTACAGTGACAGGGCATACTGAAGCTTTCTTT
CASGPTVTGHTEAFF
>TRBJ2-7|TRBD1|.|TRBV29-1
TGCAGCGTCCGGACAGGGACCTACGAGCAGTACTTC
CSVRTGTYEQYF
>TRBJ1-2|.|.|TRBV19
TGTGCCAGTAAAGGAGGAGGAACCGAATTGTATGGCTACACCTTC
CASKGGGTELYGYTF
>TRBJ2-2|.|.|TRBV4-3
TGCGCCAGCAGCCAAGGTGGAGCGAACACCGGGGAGCTGTTTTTT
CASSQGGANTGELFF
>TRBJ2-7|.|.|TRBV21-1
TGTGCCAGCAGCAAACAGCGGGGACAGGGGTACGAGCAGTACTTC
CASSKQRGQGYEQYF
>TRBJ2-5|.|.|TRBV5-5
TGTGTCAGCAGCTTAAGGACAGCCCAACAAGAGACCCAGTACTTC
CVSSLRTAQQETQYF
>TRBJ2-7|.|.|TRBV7-9
TGTGCCAGCAGCTTCCGACAGGTCCCCTACGAGCAGTACTTC
CASSFRQVPYEQYF
>TRBJ1-3|TRBD1|.|TRBV7-9
TGTGCCAGCCAAGGACAGGGGAGAAACACCATATATTTT
CASQGQGRNTIYF
>TRBJ2-1|TRBD2|.|TRBV7-9
TGCGCCAGCAGCTTAGGTCGACTAGCGGGCCATTACAATGAGCAGTTCTTC
CASSLGRLAGHYNEQFF
>TRBJ1-6|.|.|TRBV5-1
TGCGCCAGCAGCTTTATCAGGGGCTCTAATTCACCCCTCCACTTT
CASSFIRGSNSPLHF
>TRBJ1-2|TRBD1|once|TRBV27
TGTGCCAGCAGTTTGGTCAGGGGGCTTTCGATCGGCTACACCTTC
CASSLVRGLSIGYTF
>TRBJ2-7|.|.|TRBV7-8
TGTGCCAGCAGCCTTAGAGAGCACTACGAGCAGTACTTC
CASSLREHYEQYF